The rows below give T cell receptor beta chains drawn from one sample of a study of blood T cell repertoires in COVID-19. Sequencing used immunoSEQ multiplex PCR; TCRdb keeps in-frame clones, though not all of them. This repertoire shows under 150,000 clones, 85% found once; its top ten account for 5% to 6.5%. Material: peripheral blood. Receptors originate from a woman in her fifties or sixties with COVID-19, enrolled during active disease. The CDR3 runs from the conserved cysteine through the conserved F or W. A D gene is named only where the DNA matches it firmly. Clone size, where shown, is once, few, many, or a class for clones that have expanded.

>many|TRBJ2-7|TRBV7-2|TRBD1
TGTGCCAGCAGCTCTAGAGACAGGGTTCCGTACGAGCAGTACTTC
CASSSRDRVPYEQYF
>NA|TRBJ1-1|TRBV11-3|NA
TGTGCCAGCAGCAGAAACAGGCACACTGAAGCTTTCTTT
CASSRNRHTEAFF
>NA|TRBJ1-1|TRBV21-1|NA
TGTGCCAGCAGCAAGTCGGTACAGGGCTCAGGCACTGAAGCTTTCTTT
CASSKSVQGSGTEAFF
>NA|TRBJ1-2|TRBV30|TRBD1
TGTGCCTGGCGGCGGGACAGGGCATTCTATGGCTACACCTTC
CAWRRDRAFYGYTF
>once|TRBJ2-1|TRBV18|NA
TGTGCCAGCTCACGGACAGCGGAATACAATGAGCAGTTCTTC
CASSRTAEYNEQFF
>NA|TRBJ1-5|TRBV12-3/TRBV12-4|NA
TGTGCCAGCAGTTTGGGCAGGAATCAGCCCCAGCATTTT
CASSLGRNQPQHF
>NA|TRBJ1-2|TRBV6-4|TRBD1
TGTGCCAGCAGTGAAAACAGGGGATTTGGCTACACCTTC
CASSENRGFGYTF
>once|TRBJ1-3|TRBV5-6|NA
TGTGCCAGCAGCTTACAGTACCCCGGGGACACCATATATTTT
CASSLQYPGDTIYF
>many|TRBJ1-1|TRBV28|NA
TGTGCCAGCAGTCAGAACACGGGAAGGAACACTGAAGCTTTCTTT
CASSQNTGRNTEAFF
>NA|TRBJ2-5|TRBV3-1/TRBV3-2|TRBD2
TGTGCCAGCAGCCAAGGGAAGCGGGGGGATTTACAAGAGACCCAGTACTTC
CASSQGKRGDLQETQYF
>NA|TRBJ1-5|TRBV19|TRBD1
TGTGCCAGTACCCTGGACAGGGATTATAGCAATCAGCCCCAGCATTTT
CASTLDRDYSNQPQHF
>once|TRBJ1-1|TRBV5-5|TRBD1
TGTGCCAGCAGCCAAACCCTCCGGGACAGTCGAAGGATCGCTGAAGCTTTCTTT
CASSQTLRDSRRIAEAFF
>NA|TRBJ1-2|TRBV18|NA
TGTGCCAGCTCACCGGACAGAGCTAACTATGGCTACACCTTC
CASSPDRANYGYTF
>NA|TRBJ1-1|TRBV7-3|TRBD1
TGTGCCAGCAGCTTACAGGGGGGAAGCACTGAAGCTTTCTTT
CASSLQGGSTEAFF
>once|TRBJ1-3|TRBV5-5|NA
TGTGCCAGCAGCTCGAGGGTAGCCTCTGGAAACACCATATATTTT
CASSSRVASGNTIYF
>NA|TRBJ2-2|TRBV10-1|TRBD2
TGCGCCAGCAGTACGGTTCTCCCGGGACTAGCGGGGGACCACACCGGGGAGCTGTTTTTT
CASSTVLPGLAGDHTGELFF
>NA|TRBJ2-5|TRBV2|NA
TGTGCCAGCAGCGGAGGGCGGGGAGAAGAGACCCAGTACTTC
CASSGGRGEETQYF
>NA|TRBJ2-3|TRBV20-1|NA
TGCAGTGCTAGTCAGGGAACAGATACGCAGTATTTT
CSASQGTDTQYF
>NA|TRBJ1-6|TRBV2|NA
TGTGCCAGCAGGACGCGAGGGTCCTATAATTCACCCCTCCACTTT
CASRTRGSYNSPLHF
>NA|TRBJ2-7|TRBV5-1|TRBD1
TGCGCCAGCAGCAGGACAGGGAGCTCCTACGAGCAGTACTTC
CASSRTGSSYEQYF
>NA|TRBJ2-5|TRBV4-2|NA
TGTGCCAGCAGCCAAGTAACCAGCCAAGAGACCCAGTACTTC
CASSQVTSQETQYF
>NA|TRBJ1-1|TRBV10-3|TRBD1
TGTGCCATCAGAGACAGGGGGGACACTGAAGCTTTCTTT
CAIRDRGDTEAFF
>NA|TRBJ2-7|TRBV19|TRBD1
TGTGCCAGTAGTATGACAGGGAGCTCCTACGAGCAGTACTTC
CASSMTGSSYEQYF
>NA|TRBJ1-1|TRBV11-1|NA
TGTGCCAGCAGCTTAGCGAGGCGGCAGCCTGAGAATGAAGCTTTCTTT
CASSLARRQPENEAFF
>NA|TRBJ1-4|TRBV19|NA
TGTGCCAGTAGTATCATCGGGGTCGAAAAACTGTTTTTT
CASSIIGVEKLFF
>NA|TRBJ2-5|TRBV5-1|NA
TGCGCCAGCAGTTACGAGGAGGGGCAGGGGACCCAGTACTTC
CASSYEEGQGTQYF
>NA|TRBJ2-7|TRBV4-1|NA
TGCGCCAGCAGCCAAGATTCGGGCGCGGGGACAGCTTCCTACGAGCAGTACTTC
CASSQDSGAGTASYEQYF
>NA|TRBJ1-5|TRBV28|TRBD1
TGTGCCAGCAAGCGACCGGGACAGGTAAATCAGCCCCAGCATTTT
CASKRPGQVNQPQHF
>NA|TRBJ2-7|TRBV2|NA
TGTGCCAGCAGTGAATGGGTAGTACGGGGGTTCGAGCAGTACTTC
CASSEWVVRGFEQYF
>NA|TRBJ1-4|TRBV7-9|TRBD1
TGTGCCAGCAGCCCCACCGGACAGGGGGAAAAACTGTTTTTT
CASSPTGQGEKLFF
>NA|TRBJ2-5|TRBV4-2|TRBD2
TGTGCCAGCAGCCCTCCCGGACTAGCGGGGGGGGAGACCCAGTACTTC
CASSPPGLAGGETQYF
>NA|TRBJ2-5|TRBV11-1|NA
TGTGCCAGCAGCTTAGAGGAGGGACTTGAGACCCAGTACTTC
CASSLEEGLETQYF
>NA|TRBJ2-1|TRBV6-1|TRBD1
TGTGCCAGCAGTGTCCGGACAGGGGGACCCAACAATGAGCAGTTCTTC
CASSVRTGGPNNEQFF
>few|TRBJ1-2|TRBV18|TRBD1
TGTGCCAGCTCACCGGGCGAGACAGGGTATTCTGGCTACACCTTC
CASSPGETGYSGYTF
>NA|TRBJ2-3|TRBV6-5|NA
TGTGCCAGCAGTTCCCTGGGAGTGGATACGCAGTATTTT
CASSSLGVDTQYF
>NA|TRBJ1-4|TRBV7-8|NA
TGTGCCAGCAGCCCCGCAGGGATTTTTAATGAAAAACTGTTTTTT
CASSPAGIFNEKLFF
>NA|TRBJ1-6|TRBV4-2|NA
TGTGCCAGCAGCCAAGAAACCAGGGTTCCCTATAATTCACCCCTCCACTTT
CASSQETRVPYNSPLHF
>NA|TRBJ1-1|TRBV6-6|NA
TGTGCCAGCCCACCGCCCCAGGAGAACACTGAAGCTTTCTTT
CASPPPQENTEAFF
>NA|TRBJ1-2|TRBV19|NA
TGTGCCAGCGGGAGAGCCGGGGTGGGAAACTATGGCTACACCTTC
CASGRAGVGNYGYTF
>NA|TRBJ2-7|TRBV5-1|NA
TGCGCCAGCAGCGGACAGACGCCCCCTTTGAACGAGCAGTACTTC
CASSGQTPPLNEQYF
>NA|TRBJ1-3|TRBV5-1|TRBD1
TGCGCCAGCAGCAACTCCGACAGGGGAATAGGGAACACCATATATTTT
CASSNSDRGIGNTIYF
>NA|TRBJ2-5|TRBV24-1|TRBD1
TGTGCCACCAGTGATGACAGGGTACCCCAAGAGACCCAGTACTTC
CATSDDRVPQETQYF
>NA|TRBJ2-3|TRBV5-6|NA
TGTGCCAGCAGCTTGGAGACAGGTGGACACACAGATACGCAGTATTTT
CASSLETGGHTDTQYF
>NA|TRBJ2-7|TRBV6-1|TRBD1
TGTGCCAGCAGTGAACGGGAAGGGACAGGGGCGGGCGAGCAGTACTTC
CASSEREGTGAGEQYF
>NA|TRBJ2-3|TRBV5-1|NA
TGCGCCAGCAGCTTGGCGAGTTCGCCAGATACGCAGTATTTT
CASSLASSPDTQYF
>NA|TRBJ1-5|TRBV19|NA
TGTGCCAGTAGTGACAGAAACTGGTATAGCAATCAGCCCCAGCATTTT
CASSDRNWYSNQPQHF
>NA|TRBJ1-3|TRBV7-9|TRBD1
TGTGCCAGCAGCTTAGTTGGACAGGGATCAGGAAACACCATATATTTT
CASSLVGQGSGNTIYF
>NA|TRBJ2-3|TRBV5-4|TRBD2
TGTGCCAGCAGCCCCGGGACTAGCGGGGTGAGGACAGATACGCAGTATTTT
CASSPGTSGVRTDTQYF
>NA|TRBJ1-1|TRBV5-4|NA
TGTGCCAGCAGCTTGGGCAGGGAGAACACTGAAGCTTTCTTT
CASSLGRENTEAFF
>NA|TRBJ1-2|TRBV2|NA
TGTGCCAGCAGGGAACTTCGGGGTGGCTATGGCTACACCTTC
CASRELRGGYGYTF
>NA|TRBJ1-2|TRBV27|NA
TGTGCCAGCAGTTTTTCAGGGCGAGGAGGGGTCTATGGCTACACCTTC
CASSFSGRGGVYGYTF
>NA|TRBJ2-7|TRBV4-3|TRBD2
TGCGCCAGCAGCCAAGATGATGGACTAGTTCCCTACGAGCAGTACTTC
CASSQDDGLVPYEQYF
>NA|TRBJ1-2|TRBV27|NA
TGTGCCAGCAGTTTGGGGGGTGGCTATGGCTACACCTTC
CASSLGGGYGYTF